A single TCR beta chain is shown here with its context. The treatment denotes: preoperative locoregional IRX-2 cytokine immunotherapy. This phase Ib study tested locoregional IRX-2 cytokine immunotherapy given before surgery. The sample originates from a study of preoperative IRX-2 immunotherapy in early breast cancer. V lost 0 bases to trimming and J lost 4 bases, with 7 bases between them. The length of the CDR3 is 13 residues. Germline V gene sequence: CDR1 SGHRS, CDR2 YFSETQ. Sequencing was performed with immunoSEQ multiplex PCR; in TCRdb, only in-frame clones are kept and a portion is missing. The top ten hold roughly 1.6% of the sample, which has 43,000 or so clones, 85% to 95% seen once.

The clonotype was recovered from a human donor with breast cancer. The sequences come from tumor tissue, collected after IRX-2 immunotherapy. The chain carries TRBV5-1 and TRBJ1-2, with D hard to call. The CDR3 DNA follows: TGCGCCAGCAGCTTGGCAGGTGTCTATGGCTACACCTTC. Its translation is CASSLAGVYGYTF.